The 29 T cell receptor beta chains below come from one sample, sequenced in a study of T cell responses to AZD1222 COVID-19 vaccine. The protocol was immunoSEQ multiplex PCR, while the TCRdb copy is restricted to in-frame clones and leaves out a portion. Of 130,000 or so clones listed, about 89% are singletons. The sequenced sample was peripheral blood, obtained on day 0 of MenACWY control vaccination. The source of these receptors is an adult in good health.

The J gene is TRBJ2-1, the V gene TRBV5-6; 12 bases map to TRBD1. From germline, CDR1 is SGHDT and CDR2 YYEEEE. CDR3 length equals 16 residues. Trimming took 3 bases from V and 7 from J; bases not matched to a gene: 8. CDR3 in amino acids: CASSSSRDRGRNEQFF. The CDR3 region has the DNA TGTGCCAGCAGCTCGTCTAGGGACAGGGGGCGGAATGAGCAGTTCTTC. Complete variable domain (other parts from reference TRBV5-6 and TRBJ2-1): DAGVTQSPTHLIKTRGQQVTLRCSPKSGHDTVSWYQQALGQGPQFIFQYYEEEERQRGNFPDRFSGHQFPNYSSELNVNALLLGDSALYLCASSSSRDRGRNEQFFGPGTRLTVL.

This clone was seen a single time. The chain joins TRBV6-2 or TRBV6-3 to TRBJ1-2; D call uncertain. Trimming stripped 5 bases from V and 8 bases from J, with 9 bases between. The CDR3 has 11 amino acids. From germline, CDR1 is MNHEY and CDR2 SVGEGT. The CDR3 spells CASSPSRGYTF. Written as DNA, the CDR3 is TGTGCCAGCAGTCCCAGTAGGGGCTACACCTTC.

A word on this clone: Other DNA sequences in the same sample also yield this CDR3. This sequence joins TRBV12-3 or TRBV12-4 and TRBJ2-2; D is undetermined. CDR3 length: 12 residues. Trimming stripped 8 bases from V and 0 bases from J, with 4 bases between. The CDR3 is CASGSNTGELFF. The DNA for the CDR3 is TGTGCCAGCGGATCGAACACCGGGGAGCTGTTTTTT.

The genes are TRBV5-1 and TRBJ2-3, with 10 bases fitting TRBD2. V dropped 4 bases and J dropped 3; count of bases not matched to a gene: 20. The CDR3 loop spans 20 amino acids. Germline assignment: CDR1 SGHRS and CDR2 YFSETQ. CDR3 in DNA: TGCGCCAGCAGCCCCTTTGGGGGCTCGGGACTAGCGTTGGGGACAGATACGCAGTATTTT. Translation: CASSPFGGSGLALGTDTQYF.

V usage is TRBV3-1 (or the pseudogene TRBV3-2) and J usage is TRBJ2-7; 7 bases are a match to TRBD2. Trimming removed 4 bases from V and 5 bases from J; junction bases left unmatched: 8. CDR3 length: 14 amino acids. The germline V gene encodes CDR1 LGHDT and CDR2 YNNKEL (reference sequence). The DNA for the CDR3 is TGTGCCAGCAGCCTACTGGCGGGAGTAGACGAGCAGTACTTC. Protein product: CASSLLAGVDEQYF.

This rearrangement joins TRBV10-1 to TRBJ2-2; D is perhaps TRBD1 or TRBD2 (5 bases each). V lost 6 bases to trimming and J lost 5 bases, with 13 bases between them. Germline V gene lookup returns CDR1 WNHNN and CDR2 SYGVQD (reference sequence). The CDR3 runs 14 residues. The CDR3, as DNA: TGCGCCAGCAGCGAGGGGCAGGGAACCGGGGAGCTGTTTTTT. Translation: CASSEGQGTGELFF.

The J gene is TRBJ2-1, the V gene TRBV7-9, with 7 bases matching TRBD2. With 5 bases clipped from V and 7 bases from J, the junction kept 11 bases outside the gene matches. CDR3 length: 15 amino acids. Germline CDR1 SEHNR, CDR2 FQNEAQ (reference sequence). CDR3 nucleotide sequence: TGTGCCAGCAGCCCGTGGGGCGGGAGTGGTAATGAGCAGTTCTTC. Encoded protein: CASSPWGGSGNEQFF.

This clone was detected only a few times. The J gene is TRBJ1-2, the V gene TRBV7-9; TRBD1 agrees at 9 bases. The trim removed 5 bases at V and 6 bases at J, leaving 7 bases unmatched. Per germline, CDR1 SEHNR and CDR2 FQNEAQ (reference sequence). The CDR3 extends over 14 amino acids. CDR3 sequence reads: CASSVLGQGNGYTF. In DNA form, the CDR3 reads TGTGCCAGCAGCGTACTAGGACAGGGGAATGGCTACACCTTC. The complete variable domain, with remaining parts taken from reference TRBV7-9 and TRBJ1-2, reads DTGVSQNPRHKITKRGQNVTFRCDPISEHNRLYWYRQTLGQGPEFLTYFQNEAQLEKSRLLSDRFSAERPKGSFSTLEIQRTEQGDSAMYLCASSVLGQGNGYTFGSGTRLTVV.

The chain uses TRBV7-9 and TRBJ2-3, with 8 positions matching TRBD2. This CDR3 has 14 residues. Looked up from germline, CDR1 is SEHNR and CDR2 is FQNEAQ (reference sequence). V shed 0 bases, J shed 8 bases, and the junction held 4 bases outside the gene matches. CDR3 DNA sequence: TGTGCCAGCAGCTTAGCTTCCCGGGAGGGTACGCAGTATTTT. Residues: CASSLASREGTQYF.

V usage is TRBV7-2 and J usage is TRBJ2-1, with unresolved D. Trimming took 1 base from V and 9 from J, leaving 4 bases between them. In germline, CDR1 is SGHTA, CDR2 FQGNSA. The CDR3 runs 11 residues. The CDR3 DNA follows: TGTGCCAGCAGCTTAGGCAGTGAGCAGTTCTTC. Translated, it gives CASSLGSEQFF.

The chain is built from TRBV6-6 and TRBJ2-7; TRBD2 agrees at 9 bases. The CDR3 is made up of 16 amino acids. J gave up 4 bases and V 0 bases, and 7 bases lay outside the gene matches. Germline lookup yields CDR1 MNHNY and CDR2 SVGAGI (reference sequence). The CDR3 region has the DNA TGTGCCAGCAGTTACTCCGTCGGCGGGAGGGGGTACGAGCAGTACTTC. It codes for CASSYSVGGRGYEQYF.

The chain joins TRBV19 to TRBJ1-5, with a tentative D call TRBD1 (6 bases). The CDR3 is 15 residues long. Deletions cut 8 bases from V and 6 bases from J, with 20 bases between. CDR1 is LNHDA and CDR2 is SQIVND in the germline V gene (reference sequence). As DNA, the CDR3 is TGTGCCAGTGGCGCGGGCAGCGGGGGCGGTCAGCCCCAGCATTTT. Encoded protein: CASGAGSGGGQPQHF.

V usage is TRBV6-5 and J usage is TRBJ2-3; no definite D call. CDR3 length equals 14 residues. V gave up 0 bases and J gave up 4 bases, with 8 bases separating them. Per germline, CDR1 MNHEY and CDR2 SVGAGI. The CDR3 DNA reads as TGTGCCAGCAGTTACTCGGGTAGGGCAGATACGCAGTATTTT. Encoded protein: CASSYSGRADTQYF.

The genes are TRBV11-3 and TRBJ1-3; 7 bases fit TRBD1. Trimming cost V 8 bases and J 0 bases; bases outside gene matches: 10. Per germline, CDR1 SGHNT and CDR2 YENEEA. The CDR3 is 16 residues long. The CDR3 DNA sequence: TGTGCCAGCGATAGGACAGGATTAAACTCTGGAAACACCATATATTTT. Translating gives CASDRTGLNSGNTIYF.

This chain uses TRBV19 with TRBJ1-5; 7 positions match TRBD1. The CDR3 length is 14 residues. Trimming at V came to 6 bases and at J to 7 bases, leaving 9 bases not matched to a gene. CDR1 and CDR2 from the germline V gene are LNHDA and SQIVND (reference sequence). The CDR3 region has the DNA TGTGCCAGTAGGGTAGACACAGGGGCCCAGCCCCAGCATTTT. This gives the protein CASRVDTGAQPQHF.

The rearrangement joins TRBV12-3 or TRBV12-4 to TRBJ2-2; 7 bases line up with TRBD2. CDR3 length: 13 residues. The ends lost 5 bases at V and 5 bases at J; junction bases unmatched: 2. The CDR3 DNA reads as TGTGCCAGCAGTCCCGGGGGGACCGGGGAGCTGTTTTTT. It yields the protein CASSPGGTGELFF.

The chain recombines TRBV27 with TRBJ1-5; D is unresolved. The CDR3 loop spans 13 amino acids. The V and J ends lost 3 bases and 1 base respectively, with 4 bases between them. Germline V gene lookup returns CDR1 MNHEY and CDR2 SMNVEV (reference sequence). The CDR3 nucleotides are TGTGCCAGCAGTTTGGACAGCAATCAGCCCCAGCATTTT. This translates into CASSLDSNQPQHF.

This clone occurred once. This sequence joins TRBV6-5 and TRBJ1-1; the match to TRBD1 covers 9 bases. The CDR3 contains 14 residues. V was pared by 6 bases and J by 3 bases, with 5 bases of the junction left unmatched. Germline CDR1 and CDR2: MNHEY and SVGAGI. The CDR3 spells CASSYRGQDTEAFF. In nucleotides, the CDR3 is TGTGCCAGCAGCTACAGGGGGCAGGACACTGAAGCTTTCTTT.

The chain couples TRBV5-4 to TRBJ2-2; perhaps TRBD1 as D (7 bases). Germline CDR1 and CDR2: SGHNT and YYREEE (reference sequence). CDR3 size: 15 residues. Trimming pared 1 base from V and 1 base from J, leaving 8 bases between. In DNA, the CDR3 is TGTGCCAGCAGCTTGCAGGGGGGGAACACCGGGGAGCTGTTTTTT. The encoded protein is CASSLQGGNTGELFF.

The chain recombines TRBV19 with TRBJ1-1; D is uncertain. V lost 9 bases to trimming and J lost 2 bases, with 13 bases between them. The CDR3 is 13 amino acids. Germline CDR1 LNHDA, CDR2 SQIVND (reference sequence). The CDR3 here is CASHTVGNTEAFF. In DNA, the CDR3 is TGTGCCAGCCATACCGTGGGTAACACTGAAGCTTTCTTT. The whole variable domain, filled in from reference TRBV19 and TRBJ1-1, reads DGGITQSPKYLFRKEGQNVTLSCEQNLNHDAMYWYRQDPGQGLRLIYYSQIVNDFQKGDIAEGYSVSREKKESFPLTVTSAQKNPTAFYLCASHTVGNTEAFFGQGTRLTVV.

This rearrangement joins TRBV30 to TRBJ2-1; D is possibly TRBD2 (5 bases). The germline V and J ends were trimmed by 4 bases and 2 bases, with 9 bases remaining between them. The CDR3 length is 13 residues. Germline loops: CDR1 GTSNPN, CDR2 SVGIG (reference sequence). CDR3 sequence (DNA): TGTGCCTGGACACCTAGCCCCTACAATGAGCAGTTCTTC. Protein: CAWTPSPYNEQFF.

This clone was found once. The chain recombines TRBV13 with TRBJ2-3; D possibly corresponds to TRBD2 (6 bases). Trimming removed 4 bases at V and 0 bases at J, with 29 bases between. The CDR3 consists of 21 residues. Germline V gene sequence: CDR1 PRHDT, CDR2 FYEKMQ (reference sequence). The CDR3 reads CASSSTLPGAMRAASTDTQYF. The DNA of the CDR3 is TGTGCCAGCAGCTCCACCCTCCCGGGAGCAATGCGAGCGGCTAGCACAGATACGCAGTATTTT.

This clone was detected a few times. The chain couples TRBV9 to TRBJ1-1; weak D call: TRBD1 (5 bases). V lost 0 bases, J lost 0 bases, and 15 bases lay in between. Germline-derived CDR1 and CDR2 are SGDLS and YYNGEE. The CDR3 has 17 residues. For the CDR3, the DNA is TGTGCCAGCAGCGTAGGTAAGGGGAATTCGATGAACACTGAAGCTTTCTTT. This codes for CASSVGKGNSMNTEAFF.

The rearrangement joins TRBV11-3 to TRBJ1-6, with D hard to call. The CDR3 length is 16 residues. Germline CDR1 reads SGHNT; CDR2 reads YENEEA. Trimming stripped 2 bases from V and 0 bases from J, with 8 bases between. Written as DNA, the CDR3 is TGTGCCAGCAGCTTATATGTCAGCTCCTATAATTCACCCCTCCACTTT. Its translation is CASSLYVSSYNSPLHF.

The CDR3 region has the DNA TGTGCCAGCAGCTTGGCTGGGGAGGGCTACACCTTC. Amino acid sequence: CASSLAGEGYTF. The V call is TRBV5-6, the J call TRBJ1-2; the D is unclear. The ends were cut back, 0 bases at V and 8 bases at J, with 8 bases in the middle. Looked up from germline, CDR1 is SGHDT and CDR2 is YYEEEE. The CDR3 length is 12 residues.

In DNA, the CDR3 is TGTGCCAGCAGCATCGGACAGGGGTGGGGGAACACCATATATTTT. Protein sequence: CASSIGQGWGNTIYF. The chain joins TRBV5-6 to TRBJ1-3; 9 nucleotides align to TRBD1. V shed 4 bases, J shed 7 bases, and the junction held 9 bases outside the gene matches. Per germline, CDR1 SGHDT and CDR2 YYEEEE. The CDR3 extends over 15 amino acids.

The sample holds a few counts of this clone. DNA of the CDR3: TGTGCCAGCAGCGACAGGGGGCACGAAAGCGAGCAGTTCTTC. Protein product: CASSDRGHESEQFF. The chain uses TRBV27 and TRBJ2-1; 10 bases align to TRBD1. V lost 6 bases to trimming and J lost 10 bases; unmatched junction nucleotides: 9. This CDR3 contains 14 residues. CDR1 and CDR2 (germline): MNHEY, SMNVEV (reference sequence).

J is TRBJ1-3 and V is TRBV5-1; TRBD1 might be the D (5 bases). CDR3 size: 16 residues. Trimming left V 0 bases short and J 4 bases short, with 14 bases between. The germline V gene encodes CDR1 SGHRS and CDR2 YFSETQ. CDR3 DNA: TGCGCCAGCAGCTTGGGGCTCCTAGGGGTCGGAAACACCATATATTTT. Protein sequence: CASSLGLLGVGNTIYF.

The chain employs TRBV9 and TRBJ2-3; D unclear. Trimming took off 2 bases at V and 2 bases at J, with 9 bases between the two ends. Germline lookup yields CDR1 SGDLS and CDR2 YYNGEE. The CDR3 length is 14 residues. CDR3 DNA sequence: TGTGCCAGCAGCGTTTTATTTCCCACAGATACGCAGTATTTT. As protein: CASSVLFPTDTQYF.